This is a list of T cell receptor beta chains from one sample in a study of T cell clones after liver transplantation. This table comes from immunoSEQ multiplex PCR, and its TCRdb copy is limited to in-frame clones, with some not included. The sample includes 75,000 to 100,000 clones, nearly 85% of them seen just once. Sequences were derived from CD4+ T cells from blood, sampled 46 months after liver transplant. The receptors come from a human patient who received a liver transplant. The graft donor may account for some of the T cells. Both conserved end residues are part of each CDR3. D genes are given only for firm matches. Some rows mark clone size as missing; the rest say once, few, many or name a class of expanded clone.

>TRBV28|TRBJ1-3|.|.
CASSQTGARNTIYF
TGTGCCAGCAGCCAGACAGGAGCAAGAAACACCATATATTTT
>TRBV5-4|TRBJ2-7|.|TRBD2
CASSEASGRRGYEQYF
TGTGCCAGCAGTGAGGCTAGCGGGAGAAGGGGCTACGAGCAGTACTTC
>TRBV30|TRBJ1-2|few|.
CAWRLGKSYTF
TGTGCCTGGAGGCTAGGCAAGAGCTACACCTTC
>TRBV5-1|TRBJ2-3|.|.
CASREGGDTQYF
TGCGCCAGCAGGGAGGGGGGGGATACGCAGTATTTT
>TRBV27|TRBJ2-7|once|TRBD1
CASSKDRGPYEQYF
TGTGCCAGCAGTAAGGACAGGGGCCCCTACGAGCAGTACTTC
>TRBV7-9|TRBJ1-2|.|.
CASSLGVNYGYTF
TGTGCCAGCAGCCTGGGGGTGAACTATGGCTACACCTTC
>TRBV18|TRBJ2-3|.|TRBD2
CASSPEGGPSDTQYF
TGTGCCAGCTCACCAGAGGGAGGGCCCTCAGATACGCAGTATTTT
>TRBV5-1|TRBJ2-7|.|TRBD2
CASSPSGDFYEQYF
TGCGCCAGCAGCCCTAGCGGAGATTTCTACGAGCAGTACTTC
>TRBV5-1|TRBJ1-1|once|.
CASSLTYMNTEAFF
TGCGCCAGCAGTCTGACATATATGAACACTGAAGCTTTCTTT
>TRBV18|TRBJ2-7|.|.
CASSPRQGGNEQYF
TGTGCCAGCTCACCAAGGCAGGGAGGCAACGAGCAGTACTTC
>TRBV5-1|TRBJ2-5|.|.
CASSFYQETQYF
TGCGCCAGCAGCTTTTACCAAGAGACCCAGTACTTC
>TRBV30|TRBJ1-1|few|.
CAWSVKSYGRGTEAFF
TGTGCCTGGAGTGTTAAATCCTACGGACGGGGCACTGAAGCTTTCTTT
>TRBV5-1|TRBJ1-4|.|.
CASSLDNSEKLFF
TGCGCCAGCAGCTTGGATAACAGCGAAAAACTGTTTTTT
>TRBV7-6|TRBJ1-1|few|.
CASSLSGNTEAFF
TGTGCCAGCAGCTTAAGCGGGAACACTGAAGCTTTCTTT
>TRBV28|TRBJ2-1|.|.
CASIPGPISYNEQFF
TGTGCCAGCATCCCGGGACCGATCTCCTACAATGAGCAGTTCTTC
>TRBV28|TRBJ1-2|few|.
CASSLFQYGYTF
TGTGCCAGCAGTTTATTCCAGTATGGCTACACCTTC
>TRBV28|TRBJ2-1|.|.
CASSLIGPESDEQFF
TGTGCCAGCAGTTTGATAGGACCCGAAAGCGATGAGCAGTTCTTC
>TRBV6-5|TRBJ2-1|.|.
CASSYSTGSSYNEQFF
TGTGCCAGCAGTTACTCGACCGGCAGCTCCTACAATGAGCAGTTCTTC